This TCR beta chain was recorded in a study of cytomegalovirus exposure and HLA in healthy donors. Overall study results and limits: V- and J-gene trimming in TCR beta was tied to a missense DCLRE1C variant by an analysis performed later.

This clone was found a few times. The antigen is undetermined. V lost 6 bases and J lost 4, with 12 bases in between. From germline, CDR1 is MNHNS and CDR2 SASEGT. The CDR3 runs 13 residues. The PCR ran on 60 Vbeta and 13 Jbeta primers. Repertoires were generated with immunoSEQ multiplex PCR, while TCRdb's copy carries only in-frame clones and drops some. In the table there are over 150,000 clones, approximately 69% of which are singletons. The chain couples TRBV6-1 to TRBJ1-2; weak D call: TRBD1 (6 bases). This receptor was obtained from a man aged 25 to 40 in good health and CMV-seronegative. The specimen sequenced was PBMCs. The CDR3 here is CASSRDTFYGYTF. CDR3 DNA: TGTGCCAGCAGCCGGGACACTTTCTATGGCTACACCTTC.